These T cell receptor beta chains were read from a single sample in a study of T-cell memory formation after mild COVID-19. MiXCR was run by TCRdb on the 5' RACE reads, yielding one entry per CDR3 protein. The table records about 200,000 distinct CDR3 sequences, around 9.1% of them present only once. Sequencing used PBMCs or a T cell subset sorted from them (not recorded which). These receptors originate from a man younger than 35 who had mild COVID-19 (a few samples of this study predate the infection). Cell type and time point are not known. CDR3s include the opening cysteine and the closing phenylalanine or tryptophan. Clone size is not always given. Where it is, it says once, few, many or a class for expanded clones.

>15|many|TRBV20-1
CSANRAGTGRSPLHF
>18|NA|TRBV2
CASSEKAGSPALPYEQYF
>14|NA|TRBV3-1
CASSQGTWGTEAFF
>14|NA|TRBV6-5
CASSYTNAIYGYTF
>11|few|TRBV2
CASRESRRAFF
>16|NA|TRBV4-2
CASSQHSGLDYNEQFF
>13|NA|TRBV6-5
CATTEYSADTQYF
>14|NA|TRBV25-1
CASSETDRYNEQFF
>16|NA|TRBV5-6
CASSLAGIGPAYEQYF
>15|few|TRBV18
CASSGTGGMNTEAFF
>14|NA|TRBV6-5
CASSYAGGRDTQYF
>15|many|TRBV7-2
CASSHSGGRTDTQYF
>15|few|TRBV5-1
CASSMETSGGDTQYF
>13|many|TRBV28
CASSGTGGAGYTF
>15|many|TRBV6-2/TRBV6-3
CASSQESRMNTEAFF
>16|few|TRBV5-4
CASSRRGSRGGETQYF
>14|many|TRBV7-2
CASNLDPSSQPQHF
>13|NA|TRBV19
CASSDNWATEAFF
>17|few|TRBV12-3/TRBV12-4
CASSLRPVGSGANVLTF
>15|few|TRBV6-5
CASSDGHSGANVLTF
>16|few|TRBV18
CASSPRRDTSSYEQYF
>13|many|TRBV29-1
CSVELDSNSPLHF
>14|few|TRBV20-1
CSARGAVGNTEAFF
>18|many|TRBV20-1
CSASEGDARGTSTDTQYF
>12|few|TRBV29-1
CSVSHGVYGYTF
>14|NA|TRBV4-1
CASGLTALNTEAFF
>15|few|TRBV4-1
CASSQETRRGYGYTF
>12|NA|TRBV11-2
CASSLDRMTGHF
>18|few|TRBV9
CASSVGSSGGLSTNEQFF
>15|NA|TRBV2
CDSSERDLIGQPQHF
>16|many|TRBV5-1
CASSTSDNPSTDTQYF
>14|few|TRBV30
CAWSGRGLTDTQYF
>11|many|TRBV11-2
CASSFNYGYTF
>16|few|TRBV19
CASSIGTGISSSPLHF
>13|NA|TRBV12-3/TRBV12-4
CASSFEGSFPLHF
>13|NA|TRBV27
CASSLGRGAFRIF
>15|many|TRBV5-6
CASSPGTGTDEKLFF
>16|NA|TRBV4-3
CASSQDWRRGSYGYTF
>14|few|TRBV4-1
CASSQESRQSEQFF
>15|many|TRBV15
CATSAPTGANQPQHF
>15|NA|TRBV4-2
CASSHPDRVIETQYF
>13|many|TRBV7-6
CASSQRQGAEQFF
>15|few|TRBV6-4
CASSDQPGWESEAFF
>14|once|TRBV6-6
CASSYGGRNYGYTF
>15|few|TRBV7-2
CASSLASTGNTEAFF
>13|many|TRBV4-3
CASSRRRQDTQYF
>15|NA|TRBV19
CASSIRDRGPYEQYF
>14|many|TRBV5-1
CASTPGTAEGTIYF
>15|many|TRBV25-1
CASSGPTGGASEQYF
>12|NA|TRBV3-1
CASSHRHSPLHF
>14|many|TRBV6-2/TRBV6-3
CASSYLTANSPLHF
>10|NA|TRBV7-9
CAIPQWGYTF
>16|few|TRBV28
CASSPRGTGTHQPQHF